This TCR beta chain derives from a study of cytomegalovirus exposure and HLA in healthy donors. Study-level findings and limits: The study had only CMV serostatus as immune exposure information. Follow-up analysis seemed to connect common viral pathogens with several of the most significant clusters identified.

PCR employed 60 Vbeta and 13 Jbeta primers. This table comes from immunoSEQ multiplex PCR, and its TCRdb copy is limited to in-frame clones, with some not included. The data hold some 200,000 clones, with 79% observed a single time. About this clone itself: The target antigen is unknown.

The source of this sequence is a man aged 45 to 65 in good health and CMV-seronegative. The specimen sequenced was PBMCs.

The CDR3 spells CASSQGSGKLFF. CDR3 in DNA: TGTGCCAGCAGCCAAGGATCGGGAAAACTGTTTTTT. The J gene is TRBJ1-4, the V gene TRBV4-2; no reliable D call. Trimming cost V 1 base and J 10 bases, with 7 bases left between them. The CDR3 length is 12 residues. Per germline, CDR1 LGHNA and CDR2 YNFKEQ.